These 7 T cell receptor beta chains were all obtained from the same sample, sequenced in a study of blood T cell repertoires in COVID-19. Sequenced by immunoSEQ multiplex PCR; TCRdb stores in-frame clones only, minus some. This sample carries roughly 37,000 clones, about 74% of them seen once, and the ten largest clones take 1.5% to 2%. Sequenced input: peripheral blood. The receptors derive from a man aged 55 to 70 with active COVID-19.

The chain links TRBV7-2 to TRBJ1-2; D uncertain. CDR1 and CDR2 (germline): SGHTA, FQGNSA. Trimming stripped 4 bases from V and 4 bases from J, with 10 bases between. The CDR3 has 13 residues. CDR3 residues: CASSSSGVYGYTF. CDR3 bases: TGTGCCAGCAGCTCGAGCGGGGTCTATGGCTACACCTTC.

CDR3 in amino acids: CASRMTGGLGQYF. The CDR3 DNA reads TGTGCCAGCAGAATGACTGGGGGCCTAGGGCAGTATTTT. J is TRBJ2-3 and V is TRBV7-2; the D gene is possibly TRBD1 (6 bases). Looked up from germline, CDR1 is SGHTA and CDR2 is FQGNSA. V dropped 6 bases and J dropped 11 bases, with 18 bases sitting between them. This CDR3 has 13 residues.

The genes are TRBV4-1 and TRBJ1-5, with D perhaps matching TRBD1 (5 bases). The V gene lost 0 bases and the J gene lost 3 bases, with 9 bases spanning the gap. Germline V CDR1 and CDR2: MGHRA, YSYEKL. This CDR3 has 15 amino acids. CDR3 nucleotides: TGCGCCAGCAGCCAAGATCAGGACACCAATCAGCCCCAGCATTTT. This codes for CASSQDQDTNQPQHF.

This chain joins TRBV19 and TRBJ2-7; 11 nucleotides match TRBD2. Germline values: CDR1 LNHDA, CDR2 SQIVND (reference sequence). The CDR3 contains 15 residues. Trimming took 4 bases from V and 6 from J; bases not matched to a gene: 8. The CDR3 DNA is TGTGCCAGTAGTAAAGTAGCGGGAGGGCCTGTCGAGCAGTACTTC. Its protein product is CASSKVAGGPVEQYF.

The V gene is TRBV30, the J gene TRBJ2-6, with 8 bases fitting TRBD1. CDR3 size: 15 residues. V was clipped by 3 bases and J by 2 bases; unmatched bases: 3. Germline CDR1 is GTSNPN and CDR2 is SVGIG (reference sequence). CDR3 sequence reads: CAWSVQGAGANVLTF. Here the CDR3 DNA reads TGTGCCTGGAGCGTACAGGGGGCTGGGGCCAACGTCCTGACTTTC.

This chain joins TRBV27 and TRBJ2-3; TRBD1 agrees at 8 bases. This CDR3 spans 16 amino acids. Germline-derived CDR1 and CDR2 are MNHEY and SMNVEV (reference sequence). V trimming: 2 bases; J trimming: 2 bases; junction bases outside the gene matches: 6. CDR3 protein: CASSLAGTGYTDTQYF. CDR3 sequence (DNA): TGTGCCAGCAGTTTAGCCGGGACAGGATACACAGATACGCAGTATTTT.

V is TRBV7-9 and J is TRBJ1-1; 7 nucleotides align to TRBD1. Trimming removed 5 bases from V and 3 bases from J; junction bases left unmatched: 9. The CDR3 runs 15 residues. In germline, CDR1 is SEHNR, CDR2 FQNEAQ (reference sequence). For the CDR3, the DNA is TGTGCCAGCAGCCGGAGAGGCGGACAGGACACTGAAGCTTTCTTT. Residues: CASSRRGGQDTEAFF.